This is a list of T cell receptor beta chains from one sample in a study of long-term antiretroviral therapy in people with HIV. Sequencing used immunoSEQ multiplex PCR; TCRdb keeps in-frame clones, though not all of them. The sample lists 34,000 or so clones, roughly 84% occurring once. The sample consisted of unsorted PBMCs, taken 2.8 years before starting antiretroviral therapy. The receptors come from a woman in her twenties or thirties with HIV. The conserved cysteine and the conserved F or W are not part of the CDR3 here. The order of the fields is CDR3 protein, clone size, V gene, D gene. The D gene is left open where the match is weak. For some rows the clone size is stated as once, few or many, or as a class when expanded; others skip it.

CDR3aa: ASSVVDTGGYGYT
abundance: NA
v_gene: TRBV9
d_gene: TRBD1

CDR3aa: ASSYLTGGGYEQY
abundance: NA
v_gene: TRBV6-5
d_gene: TRBD1

CDR3aa: ASSETGAGGMNTEAF
abundance: once
v_gene: TRBV6-4
d_gene: TRBD1

CDR3aa: ASSVASLNTEAF
abundance: NA
v_gene: TRBV9
d_gene: NA

CDR3aa: AISESGQNYGYT
abundance: NA
v_gene: TRBV10-3
d_gene: TRBD1

CDR3aa: ASSPLGTPAEAF
abundance: NA
v_gene: TRBV18
d_gene: NA

CDR3aa: ASSLATRGEETQY
abundance: NA
v_gene: TRBV7-2
d_gene: TRBD2

CDR3aa: AISGADEANYGYT
abundance: NA
v_gene: TRBV10-3
d_gene: NA

CDR3aa: ASSPGLTLRNEQF
abundance: NA
v_gene: TRBV5-1
d_gene: NA

CDR3aa: ASSLKRQPYGYT
abundance: NA
v_gene: TRBV5-6
d_gene: NA

CDR3aa: ASSRSAVGTEAF
abundance: NA
v_gene: TRBV10-1
d_gene: NA